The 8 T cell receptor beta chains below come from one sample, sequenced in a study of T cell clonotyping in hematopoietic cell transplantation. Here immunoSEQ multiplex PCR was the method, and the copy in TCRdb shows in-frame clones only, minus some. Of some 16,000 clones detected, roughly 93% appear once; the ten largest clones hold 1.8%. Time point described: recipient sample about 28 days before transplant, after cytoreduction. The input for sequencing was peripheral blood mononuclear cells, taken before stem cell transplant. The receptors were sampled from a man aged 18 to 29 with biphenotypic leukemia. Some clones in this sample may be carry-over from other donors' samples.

CDR3 amino acids: CSGGTPNTGELFF. Written as DNA, the CDR3 is TGCAGCGGCGGGACACCGAACACCGGGGAGCTGTTTTTT. The V call is TRBV29-1, the J call TRBJ2-2; D is possibly TRBD1 or TRBD2 (6 bases each). Trimming took 7 bases from V and 0 from J, leaving 9 bases between them. In germline, CDR1 is SQVTM, CDR2 ANQGSEA. The CDR3 extends over 13 amino acids.

As DNA, the CDR3 is TGTGCCAGCAGTTTCTGGACCCCCCGGGACAATGAGCAGTTCTTC. This sequence encodes CASSFWTPRDNEQFF. This sequence joins TRBV28 and TRBJ2-1; D not certain. Germline values: CDR1 MDHEN, CDR2 SYDVKM. The length of the CDR3 is 15 residues. V gave up 3 bases and J gave up 5 bases, with 14 bases separating them.

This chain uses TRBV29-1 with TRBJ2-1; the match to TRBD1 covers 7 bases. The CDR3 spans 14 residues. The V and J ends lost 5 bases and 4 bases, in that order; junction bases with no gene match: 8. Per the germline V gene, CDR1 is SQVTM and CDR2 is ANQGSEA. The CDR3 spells CSVQSPDRYNEQFF. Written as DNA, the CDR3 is TGCAGCGTTCAGTCTCCGGACAGGTACAATGAGCAGTTCTTC.

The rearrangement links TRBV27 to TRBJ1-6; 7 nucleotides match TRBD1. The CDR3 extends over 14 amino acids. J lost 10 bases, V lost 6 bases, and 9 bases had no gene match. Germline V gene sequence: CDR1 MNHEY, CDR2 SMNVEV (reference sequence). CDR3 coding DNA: TGTGCCAGCAGCCTGACAGGGAATTACTCACCCCTCCACTTT. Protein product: CASSLTGNYSPLHF.

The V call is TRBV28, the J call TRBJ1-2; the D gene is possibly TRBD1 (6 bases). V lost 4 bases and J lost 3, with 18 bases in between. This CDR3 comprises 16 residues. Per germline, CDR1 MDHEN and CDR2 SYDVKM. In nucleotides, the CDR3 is TGTGCCAGCAGTTCAAGGGGGAAGGGCCCCCACTATGGCTACACCTTC. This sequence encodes CASSSRGKGPHYGYTF.

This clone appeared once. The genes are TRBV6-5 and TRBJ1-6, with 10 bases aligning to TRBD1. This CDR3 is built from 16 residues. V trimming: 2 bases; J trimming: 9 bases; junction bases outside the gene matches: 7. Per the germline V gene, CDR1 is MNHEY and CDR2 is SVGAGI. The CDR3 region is CASSYAPGQGFSPLHF. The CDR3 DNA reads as TGTGCCAGCAGTTACGCCCCGGGACAGGGGTTTTCACCCCTCCACTTT.

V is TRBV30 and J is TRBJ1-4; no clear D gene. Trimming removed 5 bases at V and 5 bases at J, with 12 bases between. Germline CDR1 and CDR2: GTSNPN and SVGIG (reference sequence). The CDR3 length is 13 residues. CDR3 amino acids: CAWDPMGNEKLFF. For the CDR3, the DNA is TGTGCCTGGGACCCGATGGGGAATGAAAAACTGTTTTTT.

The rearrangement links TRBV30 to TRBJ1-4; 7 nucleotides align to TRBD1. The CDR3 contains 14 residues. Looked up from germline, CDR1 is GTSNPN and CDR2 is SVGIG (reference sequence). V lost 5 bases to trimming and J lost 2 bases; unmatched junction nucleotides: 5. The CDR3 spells CAWEGTVTNEKLFF. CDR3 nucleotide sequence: TGTGCCTGGGAAGGGACAGTGACTAATGAAAAACTGTTTTTT.